This TCR beta chain emerged from a study of blood T cell repertoires in COVID-19. Sequencing used immunoSEQ multiplex PCR; TCRdb keeps in-frame clones, though not all of them. The sample contains approximately 270,000 clones, about 85% of which appear only once. J was trimmed by 7 bases and V by 3 bases; bases with no gene match: 9. CDR1 is SGHRS and CDR2 is YFSETQ in the germline V gene. CDR3 length: 16 amino acids. The V and J genes are TRBV5-1 and TRBJ2-7; 14 bases agree with TRBD2. Sequencing was performed on peripheral blood. The source is a human donor with COVID-19, enrolled during active disease. The donor label of this sample is uncertain. The CDR3 sequence: CASSSGLAGASGEQYF. Written as DNA, the CDR3 is TGCGCCAGCAGCTCGGGACTAGCGGGGGCATCTGGAGAGCAGTACTTC.